These T cell receptor beta chains were read from a single sample in a study of CD8+ T cells in alopecia areata. Profiling relied on immunoSEQ multiplex PCR, and the TCRdb table lists in-frame clones only, not all of them. Of under 130,000 clones listed, approximately 84% are singletons. Sequenced here: CD8+ T cells sorted from blood, sampled between weeks 30 and 35, from a patient treated with tofacitinib. These receptors all come from a human donor with alopecia areata. The CDR3 runs from the conserved cysteine through the conserved F or W. The D gene is left open where the match is weak. The size entry is marked missing in some rows and otherwise reads once, few, many or a size class.

clone size: .; J gene: TRBJ2-1; D gene: TRBD2; V gene: TRBV7-2; CDR3 DNA: TGTGCCAGCAGCTTACGTACTAGCGGGAGGGCCCGTATGAATGAGCAGTTCTTC; CDR3 protein: CASSLRTSGRARMNEQFF
clone size: .; J gene: TRBJ2-1; D gene: .; V gene: TRBV5-4; CDR3 DNA: TGTGCCAGCATCTCCAGCTCCTACAATGAGCAGTTCTTC; CDR3 protein: CASISSSYNEQFF
clone size: .; J gene: TRBJ2-1; D gene: .; V gene: TRBV19; CDR3 DNA: TGTGCCAGTAGTATGATGTTGTCGGTTGATGAGCAGTTCTTC; CDR3 protein: CASSMMLSVDEQFF
clone size: .; J gene: TRBJ2-7; D gene: TRBD2; V gene: TRBV7-9; CDR3 DNA: TGTGCCAGCAGCTCCAGCGGGGGGACCTACGAGCAGTACTTC; CDR3 protein: CASSSSGGTYEQYF
clone size: .; J gene: TRBJ2-7; D gene: TRBD2; V gene: TRBV27; CDR3 DNA: TGTGCCAGCAGTGCCTCGGCCGGGACTAGACGCGAGCAGTACTTC; CDR3 protein: CASSASAGTRREQYF
clone size: few; J gene: TRBJ2-5; D gene: TRBD1; V gene: TRBV19; CDR3 DNA: TGTGCCAGCACCGACGGGGACAGGGATTCAGAGACCCAGTACTTC; CDR3 protein: CASTDGDRDSETQYF
clone size: .; J gene: TRBJ2-7; D gene: TRBD2; V gene: TRBV5-6; CDR3 DNA: TGTGCCTCCGGGCGGGGGGACTCCTACGAGCAGTACTTC; CDR3 protein: CASGRGDSYEQYF
clone size: once; J gene: TRBJ2-7; D gene: .; V gene: TRBV29-1; CDR3 DNA: TGCAGCGTTGAAGGTACAGGGCAAGGGTACGAGCAGTACTTC; CDR3 protein: CSVEGTGQGYEQYF
clone size: .; J gene: TRBJ2-7; D gene: .; V gene: TRBV5-1; CDR3 DNA: TGCGCCAGCAGCCGAACAGGGCATGAGCAGTACTTC; CDR3 protein: CASSRTGHEQYF
clone size: once; J gene: TRBJ2-1; D gene: .; V gene: TRBV30; CDR3 DNA: TGTGCCTGGAGTGTGCCGGGGGGCAAGTTCTTC; CDR3 protein: CAWSVPGGKFF
clone size: .; J gene: TRBJ2-5; D gene: .; V gene: TRBV25-1; CDR3 DNA: TGTGCCAGCAGTGAATATTCCCTCCAAGAGACCCAGTACTTC; CDR3 protein: CASSEYSLQETQYF
clone size: .; J gene: TRBJ2-7; D gene: TRBD2; V gene: TRBV2; CDR3 DNA: TGTGCCCTGGGGGAGGGGCTAGCGGGAGACGAGCAGTACTTC; CDR3 protein: CALGEGLAGDEQYF
clone size: .; J gene: TRBJ1-1; D gene: .; V gene: TRBV19; CDR3 DNA: TGTGCCAGTAGCCCACCCAACCAGGGGAACACTGAAGCTTTCTTT; CDR3 protein: CASSPPNQGNTEAFF
clone size: .; J gene: TRBJ2-1; D gene: .; V gene: TRBV12-5; CDR3 DNA: TGTGCTAGTGGTTTGGTAGCCTCCCCGGGGGATGAGCAGTTCTTC; CDR3 protein: CASGLVASPGDEQFF
clone size: .; J gene: TRBJ1-1; D gene: TRBD1; V gene: TRBV9; CDR3 DNA: TGTGCCAGCACCGGGGGACAGTTGAACACTGAAGCTTTCTTT; CDR3 protein: CASTGGQLNTEAFF
clone size: few; J gene: TRBJ2-7; D gene: .; V gene: TRBV7-9; CDR3 DNA: TGTGCCAGCAGCTTAAACAGTTACGAGCAGTACTTC; CDR3 protein: CASSLNSYEQYF
clone size: .; J gene: TRBJ2-1; D gene: .; V gene: TRBV19; CDR3 DNA: TGTGCCAGTAGTCGTAGTCGCAGGGGAGTAACCTACAATGAGCAGTTCTTC; CDR3 protein: CASSRSRRGVTYNEQFF
clone size: few; J gene: TRBJ1-3; D gene: .; V gene: TRBV30; CDR3 DNA: TGTGCCTGGAGTACCTGGCGGACAACCTCTGGAAACACCATATATTTT; CDR3 protein: CAWSTWRTTSGNTIYF
clone size: .; J gene: TRBJ2-1; D gene: TRBD1; V gene: TRBV29-1; CDR3 DNA: TGCAGCTCCCGACAGGGCCAACCTGGGCATGAGCAGTTCTTC; CDR3 protein: CSSRQGQPGHEQFF
clone size: few; J gene: TRBJ1-1; D gene: .; V gene: TRBV29-1; CDR3 DNA: TGCAGCGTGGCCCGGGACACCAGGAACACTGAAGCTTTCTTT; CDR3 protein: CSVARDTRNTEAFF
clone size: .; J gene: TRBJ2-1; D gene: .; V gene: TRBV7-9; CDR3 DNA: TGTGCCAGCAGCCCTGGCGATGAGCAGTTCTTC; CDR3 protein: CASSPGDEQFF
clone size: .; J gene: TRBJ2-7; D gene: TRBD1; V gene: TRBV28; CDR3 DNA: TGTGCCAGCATGGGGACAGGTGACTACGAGCAGTACTTC; CDR3 protein: CASMGTGDYEQYF
clone size: .; J gene: TRBJ2-3; D gene: .; V gene: TRBV9; CDR3 DNA: TGTGCCAGCAGCCCTACGGGGACCACCGATACGCAGTATTTT; CDR3 protein: CASSPTGTTDTQYF
clone size: .; J gene: TRBJ2-1; D gene: TRBD2; V gene: TRBV10-1; CDR3 DNA: TGCGCCAGCAGTGAGGGTAGCGGGGGGCCTCACCCCCGTAAATACAATGAGCAGTTCTTC; CDR3 protein: CASSEGSGGPHPRKYNEQFF
clone size: .; J gene: TRBJ2-7; D gene: .; V gene: TRBV29-1; CDR3 DNA: TGCAGCGTTGGGGAATACGACGGAGAGCAGTACTTC; CDR3 protein: CSVGEYDGEQYF
clone size: .; J gene: TRBJ2-1; D gene: TRBD2; V gene: TRBV27; CDR3 DNA: TGTGCCAGCAGTTTAGCCGGGACTATCTACAATGAGCAGTTCTTC; CDR3 protein: CASSLAGTIYNEQFF